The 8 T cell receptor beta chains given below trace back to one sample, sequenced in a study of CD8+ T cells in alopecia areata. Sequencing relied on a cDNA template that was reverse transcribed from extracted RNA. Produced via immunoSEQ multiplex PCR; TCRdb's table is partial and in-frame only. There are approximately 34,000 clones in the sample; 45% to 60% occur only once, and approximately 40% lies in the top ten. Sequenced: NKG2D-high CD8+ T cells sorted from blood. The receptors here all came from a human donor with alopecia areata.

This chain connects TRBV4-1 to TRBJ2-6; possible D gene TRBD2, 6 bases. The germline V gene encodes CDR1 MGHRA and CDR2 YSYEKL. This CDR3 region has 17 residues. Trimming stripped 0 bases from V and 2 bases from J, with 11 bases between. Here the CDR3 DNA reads TGCGCCAGCAGCCAAGAAACGACTAGTACTGGGGCCAACGTCCTGACTTTC. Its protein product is CASSQETTSTGANVLTF.

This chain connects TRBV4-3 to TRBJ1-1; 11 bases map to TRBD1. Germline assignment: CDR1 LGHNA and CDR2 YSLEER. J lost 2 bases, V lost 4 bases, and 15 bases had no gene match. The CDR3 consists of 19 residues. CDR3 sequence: CASSPSGQGARSLNTEAFF. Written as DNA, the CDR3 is TGCGCCAGCAGCCCCAGCGGACAGGGGGCGCGATCCTTAAACACTGAAGCTTTCTTT.

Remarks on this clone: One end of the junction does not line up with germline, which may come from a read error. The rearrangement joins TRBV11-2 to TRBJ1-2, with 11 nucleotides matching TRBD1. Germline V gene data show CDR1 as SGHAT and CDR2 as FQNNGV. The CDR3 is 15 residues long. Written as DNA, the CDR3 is TGTGCCAGCAGATTAGGGGACAGGGGGGCCTATGGCTACACCTTC. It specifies CASRLGDRGAYGYTF.

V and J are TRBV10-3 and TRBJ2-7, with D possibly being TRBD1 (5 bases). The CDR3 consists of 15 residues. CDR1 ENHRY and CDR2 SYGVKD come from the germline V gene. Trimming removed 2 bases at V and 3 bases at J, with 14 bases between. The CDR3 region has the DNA TGTGCCATCAGTGAGCCGACAGTAAAAGACTACGAGCAGTACTTC. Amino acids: CAISEPTVKDYEQYF.

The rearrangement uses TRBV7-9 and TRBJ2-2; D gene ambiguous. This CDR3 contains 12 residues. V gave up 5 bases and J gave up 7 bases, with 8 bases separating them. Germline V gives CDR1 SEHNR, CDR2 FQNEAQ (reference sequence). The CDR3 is CASSPLVGELFF. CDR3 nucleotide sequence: TGTGCCAGCAGCCCTTTGGTCGGGGAGCTGTTTTTT. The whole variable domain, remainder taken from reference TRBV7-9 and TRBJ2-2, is DTGVSQNPRHKITKRGQNVTFRCDPISEHNRLYWYRQTLGQGPEFLTYFQNEAQLEKSRLLSDRFSAERPKGSFSTLEIQRTEQGDSAMYLCASSPLVGELFFGEGSRLTVL.

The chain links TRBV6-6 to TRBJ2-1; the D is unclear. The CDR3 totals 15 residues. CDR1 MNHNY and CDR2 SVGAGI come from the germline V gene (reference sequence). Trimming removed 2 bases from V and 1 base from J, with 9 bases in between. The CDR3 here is CASSYEAVSYNEQFF. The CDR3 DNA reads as TGTGCCAGCAGTTACGAGGCGGTGTCCTACAATGAGCAGTTCTTC.

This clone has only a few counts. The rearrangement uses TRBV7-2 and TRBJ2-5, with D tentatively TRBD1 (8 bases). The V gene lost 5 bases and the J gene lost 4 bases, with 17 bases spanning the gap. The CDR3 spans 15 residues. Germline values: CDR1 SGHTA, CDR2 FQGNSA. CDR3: CASSRQGRGLETQYF. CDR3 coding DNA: TGTGCCAGCAGCAGACAGGGGAGGGGGCTAGAGACCCAGTACTTC.

The CDR3 sequence: CASSLSGANYEQYF. CDR3 bases: TGTGCCAGCAGTTTATCTGGGGCGAACTACGAGCAGTACTTC. V is TRBV27 and J is TRBJ2-7; TRBD1 might be the D (5 bases). The CDR3 spans 14 residues. CDR1 and CDR2 (germline): MNHEY, SMNVEV (reference sequence). V lost 0 bases and J lost 3, with 9 bases in between.